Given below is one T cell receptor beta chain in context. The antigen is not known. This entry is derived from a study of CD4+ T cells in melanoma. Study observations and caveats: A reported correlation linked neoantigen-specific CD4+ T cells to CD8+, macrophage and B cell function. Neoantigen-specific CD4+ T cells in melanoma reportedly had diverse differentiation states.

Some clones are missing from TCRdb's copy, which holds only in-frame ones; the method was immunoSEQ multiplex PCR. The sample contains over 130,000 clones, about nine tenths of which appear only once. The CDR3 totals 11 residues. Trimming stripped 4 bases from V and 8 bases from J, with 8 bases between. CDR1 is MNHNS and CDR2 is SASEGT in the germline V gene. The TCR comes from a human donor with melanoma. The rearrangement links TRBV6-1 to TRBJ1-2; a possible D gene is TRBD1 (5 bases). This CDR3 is CASSAGYGYTF. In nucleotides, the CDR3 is TGTGCCAGCAGTGCAGGGTACGGCTACACCTTC.